The clone carrying this TCR beta chain has a handful of counts. TCRdb re-called the RT-PCR reads through MiXCR, storing one row per CDR3 protein. The data contain 160,000 or so distinct CDR3 sequences, roughly 22% of them singletons. Germline V gene lookup returns CDR1 KGHSH and CDR2 LQKENI. The CDR3 is 13 residues long. Unmatched junction bases numbered 0, after V lost 3 bases and J lost 4 bases. This sample is part of a study of patients and donors after allogeneic stem cell transplantation. Input material: blood, either unsorted or a sorted T cell fraction (not recorded which). J is TRBJ2-1 and V is TRBV18; 7 nucleotides agree with TRBD1. The clonotype was recovered from a human donor who was either an allogeneic HSCT recipient or a stem cell or donor lymphocyte infusion donor (not recorded which). It is not recorded whose cells these are; they may come from a transplant donor. CDR3 residues: CASSPGQYNEQFF. The DNA for the CDR3 is TGTGCCAGCTCACCGGGACAGTACAATGAGCAGTTCTTC. The entire variable domain, with the rest obtained from reference TRBV18 and TRBJ2-1, is as follows: NAGVMQNPRHLVRRRGQEARLRCSPMKGHSHVYWYRQLPEEGLKFMVYLQKENIIDESGMPKERFSAEFPKEGPSILRIQQVVRGDSAAYFCASSPGQYNEQFFGPGTRLTVL.